What follows describes a single T cell receptor (beta chain). The data were taken from a study of brain metastases from non-small cell lung cancer. This CDR3 has 14 amino acids. V gave up 8 bases and J gave up 0 bases, with 16 bases separating them. Germline CDR1 is GTSNPN and CDR2 is SVGIG (reference sequence). The data were produced by immunoSEQ multiplex PCR, yet TCRdb's version contains in-frame clones alone and is incomplete. The table includes a few thousand clones, 65% to 90% detected once. Material for sequencing was tumor-adjacent normal tissue. The sequence was obtained from a donor aged 40 or over with non-small cell lung cancer. The chain joins TRBV30 to TRBJ1-2; TRBD1 might be the D (5 bases). The CDR3 reads CATRDRVSNYGYTF. CDR3 sequence (DNA): TGTGCCACCAGGGATAGGGTTTCTAACTATGGCTACACCTTC.